Below, 14 T cell receptor beta chains from the same sample are listed, as sequenced in a study of early T cells in non-severe SARS-CoV-2 infection (dated by TCRdb to the early 2020s). Libraries were made using 5' RACE. These reads were obtained on a NextSeq 500. TCRdb cleaned the public reads at Q25 with fastp, built clones with MiXCR and kept in-frame beta chains. All rows with the same CDR3 protein become a single entry with the most common DNA and genes. The sample includes 65,000 to 95,000 distinct CDR3 sequences, with 5% observed a single time. Under 7.5% of the sample is taken by the ten largest. The input for sequencing was whole blood, taken at baseline. The source of these receptors is an adult who was a healthcare worker with PCR-confirmed SARS-CoV-2 infection or an uninfected control (not recorded which).

This clonotype was seen many times. The CDR3 is CASSQSGETQYF. Here the CDR3 DNA reads TGTGCCAGCAGCCAGAGTGGAGAGACCCAGTACTTC. The chain employs TRBV7-9 and TRBJ2-5; D remains ambiguous. The CDR3 runs 12 residues. Germline V gene data show CDR1 as SEHNR and CDR2 as FQNEAQ (reference sequence). V lost 5 bases to trimming and J lost 4 bases, with 8 bases between them.

This clonotype was observed a few times. At one end, the junction sequence differs from germline, possibly due to a read error. The chain uses TRBV5-1 and TRBJ2-1; D gene uncertain. There are 14 residues in the CDR3. In germline, CDR1 is SGHRS, CDR2 YFSETQ. The CDR3 region is CASSLVLSNNEQFF. CDR3 in DNA: TGCGCCAGCAGCTTGGTACTCTCCAACAATGAGCAGTTCTTC.

The sample holds many counts of this clonotype. V gene TRBV20-1 combines with J gene TRBJ2-1; either TRBD1 or TRBD2 may supply D (5 bases each). The germline V and J ends were trimmed by 4 bases and 1 base, with 20 bases remaining between them. The CDR3 is 17 amino acids. Germline V lookup: CDR1 DFQATT, CDR2 SNEGSKA (reference sequence). CDR3 in DNA: TGCAGTGCTAACTCCCTAAGTACGAGGGGTTCCTACAATGAGCAGTTCTTC. This sequence encodes CSANSLSTRGSYNEQFF.

V and J are TRBV6-1 and TRBJ1-5; D remains ambiguous. Between the trimmed V and J ends, which lost 1 base and 9 bases, there was a span of 4 bases. The CDR3 has 11 residues. The V gene's germline CDR1 is MNHNS and CDR2 SASEGT. The CDR3 protein is CASSEVSPQHF. Here the CDR3 DNA reads TGTGCCAGCAGTGAAGTATCGCCCCAGCATTTT.

This clonotype was seen only a few times. CDR3 in DNA: TGTGCCAGCAGTGAAGAGACTAGCGGGAGTAGGAACTACGAGCAGTACTTC. Encoded protein: CASSEETSGSRNYEQYF. V is TRBV6-1 and J is TRBJ2-7, with TRBD2 matching 12 bases. V lost 1 base and J lost 3; bases outside the gene matches: 7. Germline loops: CDR1 MNHNS, CDR2 SASEGT. The CDR3 has 17 amino acids.

The sample holds a few counts of this clonotype. The rearrangement uses TRBV3-1 and TRBJ2-5; 9 bases are a match to TRBD2. Germline V gene lookup returns CDR1 LGHDT and CDR2 YNNKEL (reference sequence). This CDR3 is built from 17 residues. The J segment lost 3 bases and the V segment lost 2 bases, leaving 10 bases of the junction unmatched. The CDR3 protein is CASSQSRGRLAEETQYF. CDR3 sequence (DNA): TGTGCCAGCAGCCAATCAAGAGGTAGACTAGCGGAAGAGACCCAGTACTTC.

The V gene is TRBV11-3, the J gene TRBJ2-1, with D unresolved. CDR1 SGHNT and CDR2 YENEEA come from the germline V gene. V was pared by 2 bases and J by 3 bases, with 11 bases between. This CDR3 is built from 15 residues. The CDR3: CASSLSVMGYNEQFF. CDR3 DNA sequence: TGTGCCAGCAGCTTATCCGTCATGGGCTACAATGAGCAGTTCTTC.

This clonotype was counted at least ten times. This chain joins TRBV24-1 and TRBJ2-7; perhaps D is TRBD1 or TRBD2 (5 bases each). The CDR3 has 13 residues. Germline lookup yields CDR1 KGHDR and CDR2 SFDVKD. V dropped 5 bases and J dropped 6 bases, with 13 bases sitting between them. CDR3 protein: CATSAGRSTEQYF. The CDR3 nucleotides are TGTGCCACCAGTGCGGGACGAAGCACCGAGCAGTACTTC.

The V gene is TRBV2, the J gene TRBJ2-7, with TRBD2 matching over 9 bases. There are 13 residues in the CDR3. Per the germline V gene, CDR1 is SNHLY and CDR2 is FYNNEI. V lost 6 bases and J lost 7; bases outside the gene matches: 7. The CDR3 loop reads CASSTGLALEQYF. In DNA form, the CDR3 reads TGTGCCAGCAGCACGGGACTAGCATTGGAGCAGTACTTC.

This clonotype was recorded many times. The chain recombines TRBV30 with TRBJ2-2; 7 bases fit TRBD2. The V gene end was trimmed by 5 bases and the J gene end by 4 bases; junction bases not matched to a gene: 7. The germline gives CDR1 GTSNPN, CDR2 SVGIG (reference sequence). The CDR3 is 14 residues long. The CDR3 DNA reads TGTGCCTGGGGGAGGGTCCCTCGCACCGGGGAGCTGTTTTTT. Translated, it gives CAWGRVPRTGELFF.

This clonotype was counted ten times or more. This rearrangement joins TRBV20-1 to TRBJ2-1; 8 bases match TRBD2. Germline CDR1 reads DFQATT; CDR2 reads SNEGSKA (reference sequence). The CDR3 loop spans 12 amino acids. The J segment lost 4 bases and the V segment lost 8 bases, leaving 4 bases of the junction unmatched. The CDR3 coding sequence is TGCAGTCGACTAGCGCGGTACAATGAGCAGTTCTTC. Translating it yields CSRLARYNEQFF.

The rearrangement uses TRBV28 and TRBJ1-6; D unclear. From germline, CDR1 is MDHEN and CDR2 SYDVKM. This CDR3 contains 15 residues. V lost 4 bases and J 0 bases, leaving 7 bases between the germline ends. The CDR3, as DNA: TGTGCCAGCAGTTGGAAGGGCTCCTATAATTCACCCCTCCACTTT. Amino acid sequence: CASSWKGSYNSPLHF.

This clonotype was seen a handful of times. V and J are TRBV5-1 and TRBJ2-1; 10 bases align to TRBD2. Germline V lookup: CDR1 SGHRS, CDR2 YFSETQ. The V and J ends lost 2 bases and 7 bases, in that order; junction bases with no gene match: 6. The CDR3 is made up of 15 amino acids. The CDR3 spells CASSFSSGSGNEQFF. The CDR3 nucleotides read TGCGCCAGCAGCTTTTCTAGCGGGAGTGGAAATGAGCAGTTCTTC. Filled out from reference TRBV5-1 and TRBJ2-1, the complete variable domain reads KAGVTQTPRYLIKTRGQQVTLSCSPISGHRSVSWYQQTPGQGLQFLFEYFSETQRNKGNFPGRFSGRQFSNSRSEMNVSTLELGDSALYLCASSFSSGSGNEQFFGPGTRLTVL.

This clonotype has more than one count but fewer than ten. The rearrangement uses TRBV6-1 and TRBJ2-1; 8 bases agree with TRBD2. The CDR3 spans 14 residues. V lost 8 bases to trimming and J lost 6 bases; unmatched junction nucleotides: 9. Germline CDR1 reads MNHNS; CDR2 reads SASEGT. CDR3 protein: CASSGTRVFNEQFF. DNA for the CDR3: TGTGCCAGCTCCGGGACTAGAGTGTTCAATGAGCAGTTCTTC.